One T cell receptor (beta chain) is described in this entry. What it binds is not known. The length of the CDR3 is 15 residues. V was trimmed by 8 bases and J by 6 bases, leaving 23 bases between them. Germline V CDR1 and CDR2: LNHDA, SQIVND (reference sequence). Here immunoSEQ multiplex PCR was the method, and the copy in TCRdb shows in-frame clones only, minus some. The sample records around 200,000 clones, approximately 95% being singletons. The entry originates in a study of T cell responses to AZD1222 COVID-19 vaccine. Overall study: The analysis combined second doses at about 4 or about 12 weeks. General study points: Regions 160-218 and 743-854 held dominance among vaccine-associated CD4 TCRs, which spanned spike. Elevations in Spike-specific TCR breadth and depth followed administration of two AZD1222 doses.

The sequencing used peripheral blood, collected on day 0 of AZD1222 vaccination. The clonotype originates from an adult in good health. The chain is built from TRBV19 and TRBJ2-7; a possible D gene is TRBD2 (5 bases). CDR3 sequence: CASCERMGKPGEQYF. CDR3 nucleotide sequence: TGTGCCAGTTGCGAGCGGATGGGCAAACCCGGCGAGCAGTACTTC.